This TCR beta chain was captured by sequencing in a study of T cells in Graves' hyperthyroidism and ophthalmopathy. In this sample, this clonotype turned up many times. There were TCR beta CDR3 regions amplified from RNA transcripts. In the first-round RT-PCR of the TCR CDR3, the HTBI primer set was used. TCRdb reanalysed the multiplex PCR reads using MiXCR and keeps one entry per CDR3 protein. There are 350,000 to 400,000 distinct CDR3 sequences in the sample; 14% to 15% occur only once, and around a third lies in the top ten. The TCR comes from a woman younger than 45 with Graves' hyperthyroidism. Specimen: blood.

The CDR3 loop is CASSFPLQWTSGSTDTQYF. The CDR3, as DNA: TGTGCCAGCAGCTTCCCGCTCCAATGGACTAGCGGAAGCACAGATACGCAGTATTTT. The V call is TRBV28, the J call TRBJ2-3, with 10 bases matching TRBD2. The CDR3 spans 19 residues. Germline V gene sequence: CDR1 MDHEN, CDR2 SYDVKM. V shed 6 bases, J shed 0 bases, and the junction held 15 bases outside the gene matches.